The 25 T cell receptor beta chains presented below share a single source sample, sequenced in a study of blood T cell repertoires in COVID-19. Sequencing used immunoSEQ multiplex PCR; TCRdb keeps in-frame clones, though not all of them. The sample lists some 120,000 clones; 70% to 85% were seen once. The material sequenced was peripheral blood. The receptors originated from an older man with active or convalescent COVID-19.

The chain carries TRBV20-1 and TRBJ2-7; D remains ambiguous. From germline, CDR1 is DFQATT and CDR2 SNEGSKA (reference sequence). The CDR3 extends over 13 amino acids. The germline V and J ends were trimmed by 3 bases and 3 bases, with 12 bases remaining between them. This CDR3 reads CSASLSRGYEQYF. CDR3 in DNA: TGCAGTGCTAGTCTCTCTCGCGGCTACGAGCAGTACTTC.

The chain uses TRBV9 and TRBJ2-1; 7 positions agree with TRBD1. The CDR3 runs to 16 residues. Trimming at V came to 0 bases and at J to 0 bases, leaving 3 bases not matched to a gene. Germline V gives CDR1 SGDLS, CDR2 YYNGEE. CDR3 nucleotides: TGTGCCAGCAGCGTAGTAGGGGGCGGCTCCTACAATGAGCAGTTCTTC. Protein product: CASSVVGGGSYNEQFF.

This clone was seen once. The chain is built from TRBV11-3 and TRBJ1-1; maybe TRBD1 (6 bases). This CDR3 is built from 13 residues. Germline CDR1 reads SGHNT; CDR2 reads YENEEA. Between the trimmed V and J ends, which lost 6 bases and 4 bases, there was a span of 12 bases. CDR3 protein: CASSQQGGTEAFF. CDR3 coding DNA: TGTGCCAGCAGTCAACAGGGCGGCACTGAAGCTTTCTTT.

The genes are TRBV28 and TRBJ1-2, with 7 bases lining up with TRBD1. The ends lost 5 bases at V and 2 bases at J; junction bases unmatched: 2. Germline lookup yields CDR1 MDHEN and CDR2 SYDVKM. CDR3 length: 13 amino acids. CDR3: CASSPGQNYGYTF. The CDR3 DNA reads as TGTGCCAGCAGTCCGGGACAGAACTATGGCTACACCTTC.

The genes are TRBV18 and TRBJ2-3; 7 bases line up with TRBD1. The germline CDR1 and CDR2 sequences are KGHSH and LQKENI. Trimming took 3 bases from V and 2 from J; bases not matched to a gene: 5. CDR3 length: 15 residues. CDR3 region: CASSPRQGYTDTQYF. CDR3 DNA sequence: TGTGCCAGCTCACCGAGACAGGGTTACACAGATACGCAGTATTTT.

The rearrangement uses TRBV6-2 or TRBV6-3 and TRBJ1-1; D is uncertain. The V and J ends lost 6 bases and 3 bases respectively, with 11 bases between them. The length of the CDR3 is 13 residues. The germline V gene has CDR1 MNHEY and CDR2 SVGEGT. The CDR3, as DNA: TGTGCCAGCAGCCTACAGAGCTACACTGAAGCTTTCTTT. This encodes CASSLQSYTEAFF.

In its sample, this clone was seen a few times. This chain links TRBV29-1 with TRBJ2-3; D is ambiguous. Trimming removed 6 bases at V and 1 base at J, with 8 bases between. From germline, CDR1 is SQVTM and CDR2 ANQGSEA. This CDR3 is 12 amino acids long. CDR3 protein: CSVPGGTDTQYF. The CDR3 DNA is TGCAGCGTGCCGGGTGGCACAGATACGCAGTATTTT.

With regard to this clone: The sample has other DNA sequences that encode this CDR3 too. The V call is TRBV4-1, the J call TRBJ1-2; 11 nucleotides line up with TRBD1. The CDR3 covers 13 residues. Germline lookup yields CDR1 MGHRA and CDR2 YSYEKL. Trimming at V came to 5 bases and at J to 6 bases, leaving 2 bases not matched to a gene. DNA for the CDR3: TGCGCCAGCAGCTGGACAGGGGGCGATGGCTACACCTTC. Its translation is CASSWTGGDGYTF.

This rearrangement joins TRBV6-6 to TRBJ1-2; D perhaps matches TRBD1 (6 bases). This CDR3 has 13 residues. The germline V gene has CDR1 MNHNY and CDR2 SVGAGI (reference sequence). V gave up 8 bases and J gave up 2 bases, with 12 bases separating them. The CDR3 DNA is TGTGCCAGCCTCAAGCAGGGGAACTATGGCTACACCTTC. This gives the protein CASLKQGNYGYTF.

In its sample, this clone was seen once. The chain links TRBV18 to TRBJ1-5; D possibly corresponds to TRBD1 (5 bases). CDR1 is KGHSH and CDR2 is LQKENI in the germline V gene. V gave up 2 bases and J gave up 0 bases, with 11 bases separating them. The CDR3 has 16 residues. The CDR3 sequence: CASSPKTDNSNQPQHF. The CDR3, as DNA: TGTGCCAGCTCACCAAAGACAGATAATAGCAATCAGCCCCAGCATTTT.

The chain uses TRBV29-1 and TRBJ2-3; TRBD2 aligns across 11 bases. There are 15 residues in the CDR3. With V trimmed by 6 bases and J by 5 bases, 10 bases remained unmatched. CDR1 is SQVTM and CDR2 is ANQGSEA in the germline V gene. DNA for the CDR3: TGCAGCGTCCCGACTAGCGGGGCGCCTCAAGATACGCAGTATTTT. Protein sequence: CSVPTSGAPQDTQYF.

The chain couples TRBV10-3 to TRBJ1-3, with a weak D call TRBD1 (6 bases). CDR1 is ENHRY and CDR2 is SYGVKD in the germline V gene. V was shortened by 1 base and J by 0 bases, with 7 bases between the two germline ends. CDR3 length equals 15 residues. The CDR3: CAISEYRDSGNTIYF. The CDR3, as DNA: TGTGCCATCAGTGAGTACAGGGACTCTGGAAACACCATATATTTT.

The chain couples TRBV29-1 to TRBJ1-1; perhaps TRBD1 as D (5 bases). Germline V gene sequence: CDR1 SQVTM, CDR2 ANQGSEA. This CDR3 contains 12 residues. The germline V and J ends were trimmed by 2 bases and 4 bases, with 8 bases remaining between them. CDR3 in amino acids: CSVEKGATEAFF. The CDR3 coding sequence is TGCAGCGTTGAAAAAGGGGCCACTGAAGCTTTCTTT.

The rearrangement uses TRBV7-3 and TRBJ2-1; TRBD1 matches 9 bases. With V trimmed by 5 bases and J by 7 bases, 9 bases remained unmatched. CDR3 size: 15 residues. The germline V gene has CDR1 SGHTA and CDR2 FQGTGA. CDR3 sequence reads: CASSIQGAIKNEQFF. The CDR3 DNA sequence: TGTGCCAGCAGCATACAGGGGGCAATTAAGAATGAGCAGTTCTTC.

The chain employs TRBV13 and TRBJ2-7; no firm D call. V lost 0 bases, J lost 4 bases, and 7 bases lay in between. This CDR3 has 13 residues. CDR1 and CDR2 from the germline V gene are PRHDT and FYEKMQ (reference sequence). The chain's CDR3 is CASSLGRWYEQYF. CDR3 nucleotide sequence: TGTGCCAGCAGCTTAGGCCGGTGGTACGAGCAGTACTTC.

The chain links TRBV19 to TRBJ2-7, with TRBD1 matching over 10 bases. Unmatched junction bases numbered 3, after V lost 5 bases and J lost 2 bases. The germline V gene has CDR1 LNHDA and CDR2 SQIVND (reference sequence). The CDR3 is made up of 14 amino acids. The CDR3 sequence is CASSAGTGAYEQYF. DNA of the CDR3: TGTGCCAGTAGTGCCGGGACAGGGGCCTACGAGCAGTACTTC.

The rearrangement links TRBV27 to TRBJ2-2; 9 bases match TRBD1. The CDR3 totals 14 residues. The J segment lost 0 bases and the V segment lost 8 bases, leaving 1 base of the junction unmatched. CDR1 is MNHEY, CDR2 SMNVEV, per germline (reference sequence). CDR3 protein: CASGTGTNTGELFF. CDR3 bases: TGTGCCAGCGGGACAGGGACGAACACCGGGGAGCTGTTTTTT.

The chain is built from TRBV27 and TRBJ2-1, with 8 bases fitting TRBD2. V shed 2 bases, J shed 6 bases, and the junction held 6 bases outside the gene matches. The V gene's germline CDR1 is MNHEY and CDR2 SMNVEV (reference sequence). There are 15 residues in the CDR3. The CDR3 coding sequence is TGTGCCAGCAGTTTAATGGCGGGAGGAGGCAATGAGCAGTTCTTC. The encoded protein is CASSLMAGGGNEQFF.

V usage is TRBV5-1 and J usage is TRBJ2-1; TRBD2 aligns across 10 bases. Germline V gives CDR1 SGHRS, CDR2 YFSETQ. CDR3 length equals 14 residues. Trimming took 5 bases from V and 5 from J; bases not matched to a gene: 4. The CDR3 loop reads CASSTSGNDNEQFF. In DNA, the CDR3 is TGCGCCAGCAGTACTAGCGGGAATGACAATGAGCAGTTCTTC.

The chain links TRBV7-2 to TRBJ1-5; D call uncertain. The CDR3 sequence is 15 residues long. Germline V gene data show CDR1 as SGHTA and CDR2 as FQGNSA. Trimming stripped 2 bases from V and 0 bases from J, with 8 bases between. The CDR3 is CASSLLTDSNQPQHF. CDR3 DNA sequence: TGTGCCAGCAGCTTATTAACAGATAGCAATCAGCCCCAGCATTTT.

J is TRBJ1-1 and V is TRBV6-4, with D possibly being TRBD1 (5 bases). The V and J ends lost 6 bases and 6 bases respectively, with 17 bases between them. The CDR3 spans 14 residues. Germline CDR1 and CDR2: MRHNA and SNTAGT. CDR3 sequence reads: CASRGVVWRAEAFF. CDR3 in DNA: TGTGCCAGCAGAGGGGTGGTTTGGCGCGCTGAAGCTTTCTTT.

The V call is TRBV6-5, the J call TRBJ2-7; 12 bases are shared with TRBD1. The V gene end was trimmed by 6 bases and the J gene end by 3 bases; junction bases not matched to a gene: 6. The CDR3 length is 15 residues. Looked up from germline, CDR1 is MNHEY and CDR2 is SVGAGI. CDR3 region: CASSTGTGGYYEQYF. Written as DNA, the CDR3 is TGTGCCAGCAGCACCGGGACAGGGGGCTACTACGAGCAGTACTTC.

The chain uses TRBV6-7 and TRBJ2-3; 9 nucleotides line up with TRBD2. TRBV6-7 belongs to the ORF category, with a function that is uncertain. The CDR3 runs 17 residues. V gave up 1 base and J gave up 3 bases; unmatched junction bases: 8. DNA of the CDR3: TGTGCCAGCAGTTACTATATGGGACTAGCAGGGACAGATACGCAGTATTTT. Amino acid sequence: CASSYYMGLAGTDTQYF.

J is TRBJ2-5 and V is TRBV5-4, with TRBD1 identical over 7 bases. The V segment lost 4 bases and the J segment 5 bases; nucleotides outside the gene matches: 5. The germline gives CDR1 SGHNT, CDR2 YYREEE (reference sequence). The CDR3 length is 13 residues. For the CDR3, the DNA is TGTGCCAGCAGCGAGGGGACAGTCGAGACCCAGTACTTC. Its translation: CASSEGTVETQYF.

Comments on this clone: Since no conserved phenylalanine or tryptophan closes the CDR3, a read error is the likely cause. It is unclear where the CDR3 begins or ends on the DNA, so no DNA is shown, and the CDR3 is as TCRdb lists it. This CDR3 reads CASSEELPSL. The V gene is TRBV6-1, the J gene TRBJ2-3; TRBD2 is the table's D call and was not checked against the DNA. The CDR3 extends over 10 residues, inclusive of both ends. Per the germline V gene, CDR1 is MNHNS and CDR2 is SASEGT.